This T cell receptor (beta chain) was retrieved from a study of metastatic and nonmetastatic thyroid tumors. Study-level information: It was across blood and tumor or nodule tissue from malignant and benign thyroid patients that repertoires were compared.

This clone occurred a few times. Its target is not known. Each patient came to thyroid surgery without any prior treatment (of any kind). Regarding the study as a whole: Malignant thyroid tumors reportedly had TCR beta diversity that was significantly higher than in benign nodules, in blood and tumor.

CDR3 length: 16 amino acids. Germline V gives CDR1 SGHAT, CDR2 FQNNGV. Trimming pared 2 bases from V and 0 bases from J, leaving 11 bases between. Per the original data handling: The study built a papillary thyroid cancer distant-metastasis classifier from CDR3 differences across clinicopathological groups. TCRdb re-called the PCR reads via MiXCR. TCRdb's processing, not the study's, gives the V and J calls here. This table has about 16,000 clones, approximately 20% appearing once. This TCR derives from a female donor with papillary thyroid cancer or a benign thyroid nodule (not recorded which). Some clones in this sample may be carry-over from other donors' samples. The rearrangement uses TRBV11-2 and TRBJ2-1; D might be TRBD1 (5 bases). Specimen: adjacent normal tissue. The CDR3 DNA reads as TGTGCCAGCAGCTTAAGGGGCGACTTCTCCTACAATGAGCAGTTCTTC. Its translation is CASSLRGDFSYNEQFF. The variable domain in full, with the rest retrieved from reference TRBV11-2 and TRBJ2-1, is EAGVAQSPRYKIIEKRQSVAFWCNPISGHATLYWYQQILGQGPKLLIQFQNNGVVDDSQLPKDRFSAERLKGVDSTLKIQPAKLEDSAVYLCASSLRGDFSYNEQFFGPGTRLTVL.